Described below is a single T cell receptor (beta chain) sequence and its context. Antigen: not known. Repertoires were generated with immunoSEQ multiplex PCR, while TCRdb's copy carries only in-frame clones and drops some. This table holds 20,000 to 25,000 clones, roughly 94% found once. These data are taken from a study of PD-1 blockade in classical Hodgkin lymphoma. Study findings and constraints: According to reports, newly diagnosed patients had lower baseline TCR diversity than healthy donors, and relapsed/refractory patients had lower baseline TCR diversity still. Repertoire differences lack defined causes, possibly disease activity or prior therapy.

Time point noted: newly diagnosed, previously untreated cHL patient sample. What served as comparison were PBMCs in newly diagnosed, untreated classical Hodgkin lymphoma. The CDR3 runs to 13 residues. V was shortened by 5 bases and J by 7 bases, with 12 bases between the two germline ends. CDR1 MRHNA and CDR2 SNTAGT come from the germline V gene. This chain joins TRBV6-4 and TRBJ1-5; D call uncertain. The source material was peripheral blood mononuclear cells (PBMCs). The receptor comes from a human donor with classical Hodgkin lymphoma. The CDR3 nucleotides are TGTGCCAGCAGTCCCGGGCCTGAGCAGCCCCAGCATTTT. Encoded protein: CASSPGPEQPQHF.